This T cell receptor beta chain was captured by sequencing in a study of low-dose radiotherapy and immunotherapy resistance in tumors. Study-level information: Every six weeks patients received intravenous ipilimumab 1 mg/kg, and every two weeks they received intravenous nivolumab 240 mg. Intravenous cyclophosphamide at 200 mg/m2 preceded radiation and immunotherapy by one day, every two weeks. Patients received 300 mg of oral aspirin each day across four cycles, commencing on cycle 1 day 1.

The CDR3 consists of 16 residues. The V gene lost 0 bases and the J gene lost 11 bases, with 17 bases spanning the gap. Germline CDR1 is SGHTA and CDR2 is FQGNSA. TRAV- and TRBV-specific primers primed first-strand cDNA, covering alpha and beta chains. TCRs underwent 20 PCR cycles of amplification with a constant-region primer and V-primer adapter. TCRdb reanalysed the reads using MiXCR and keeps one entry per CDR3 protein. Among 13,000 or so distinct CDR3 sequences, roughly four fifths were seen once, and the ten largest hold roughly 3.1%. The V gene is TRBV7-2, the J gene TRBJ1-6; D unclear. The clonotype was recovered from a human donor with advanced metastatic prostate, ovarian, gallbladder or colorectal cancer (not recorded which). This table probably holds off-target reads from a library built for another chain. The CDR3 bases are TGTGCCAGCAGCTTAGCGGTGAGGAACCCAGTGGCACCCCTCCACTTT. It codes for CASSLAVRNPVAPLHF.